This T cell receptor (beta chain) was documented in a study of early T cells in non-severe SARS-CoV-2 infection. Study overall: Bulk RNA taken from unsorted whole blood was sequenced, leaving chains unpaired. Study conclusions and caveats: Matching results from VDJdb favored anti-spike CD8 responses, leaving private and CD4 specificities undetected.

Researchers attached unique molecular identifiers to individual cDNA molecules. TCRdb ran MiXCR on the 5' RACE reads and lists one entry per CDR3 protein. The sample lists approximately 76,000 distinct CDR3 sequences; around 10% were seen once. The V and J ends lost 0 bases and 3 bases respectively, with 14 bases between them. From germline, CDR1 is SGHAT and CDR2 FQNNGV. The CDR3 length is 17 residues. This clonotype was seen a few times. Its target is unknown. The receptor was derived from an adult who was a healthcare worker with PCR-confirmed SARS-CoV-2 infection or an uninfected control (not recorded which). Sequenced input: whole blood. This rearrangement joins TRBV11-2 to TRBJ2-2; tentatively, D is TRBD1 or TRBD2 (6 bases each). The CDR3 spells CASSLDGGGGDTGELFF. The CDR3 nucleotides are TGTGCCAGCAGCTTAGATGGAGGGGGTGGCGACACCGGGGAGCTGTTTTTT.